The 4 T cell receptor beta chains given below trace back to one sample, sequenced in a study of blood T cell repertoires in COVID-19. TCRdb's copy holds only in-frame clones and misses some; the assay was immunoSEQ multiplex PCR. The sample lists around 57,000 clones; roughly 80% were seen once. Input material: peripheral blood. The receptors were gathered from a woman aged 70 to 79 with acute or convalescent COVID-19.

The chain couples TRBV30 to TRBJ1-1; D perhaps matches TRBD1 (5 bases). V lost 2 bases and J 8 bases, leaving 12 bases between the germline ends. CDR1 GTSNPN and CDR2 SVGIG come from the germline V gene (reference sequence). This CDR3 region has 12 residues. The CDR3 DNA follows: TGTGCCTGGAGTCCGGGACTCAGCGAAGCTTTCTTT. Protein: CAWSPGLSEAFF.

This chain uses TRBV6-5 with TRBJ1-2; possibly TRBD1 for D (6 bases). Trimming left V 7 bases short and J 0 bases short, with 15 bases between. The CDR3 spans 15 residues. Germline values: CDR1 MNHEY, CDR2 SVGAGI. This CDR3 is CASIPGVLTNYGYTF. CDR3 DNA: TGTGCCAGCATACCAGGGGTCCTCACTAACTATGGCTACACCTTC.

This clone was picked up one time. V and J are TRBV7-2 and TRBJ1-3; tentative D call: TRBD1 (6 bases). The CDR3 is 17 residues long. V lost 6 bases, J lost 3 bases, and 21 bases lay in between. CDR1 is SGHTA, CDR2 FQGNSA, per germline. CDR3 sequence: CASSTMKQGANGNTIYF. Here the CDR3 DNA reads TGTGCCAGCAGTACGATGAAACAGGGAGCGAATGGAAACACCATATATTTT.

This clone was observed once. This chain connects TRBV6-1 to TRBJ2-3, with 8 bases aligning to TRBD2. The CDR3 spans 17 residues. With 3 bases clipped from V and 0 bases from J, the junction kept 8 bases outside the gene matches. Germline CDR1 is MNHNS and CDR2 is SASEGT. CDR3 DNA sequence: TGTGCCAGCAGTGACCCTAGGGAGCGGGGGAGCACAGATACGCAGTATTTT. Its translation is CASSDPRERGSTDTQYF.